The T cell receptor beta chain under discussion was sequenced for a study of blood T cell repertoires in COVID-19. Study overall: The study drew acute and convalescent COVID-19 samples from the United States, Italy and Spain.

The junction had 8 bases not matched to a gene; V was cut back by 4 bases and J by 6 bases. This CDR3 is 14 amino acids long. Germline V gene data show CDR1 as SGDLS and CDR2 as YYNGEE. Sequenced by immunoSEQ multiplex PCR; TCRdb stores in-frame clones only, minus some. The sample holds about 200,000 clones, around 92% seen once. Participants were aged about 18 to 100 years from about two dozen US areas. Clinical history as reported by participants underpinned cohort assignment. Cohort 3 recovered donors had two negative PCRs, clearance, or symptom resolution. Sequencing was done on a sample of PBMCs or T cells enriched from blood (not recorded which). The V and J genes are TRBV9 and TRBJ1-2; 8 positions match TRBD1. This TCR came from a woman aged 18-29 years who had recovered from COVID-19. The CDR3 DNA sequence: TGTGCCAGCAGCTCTTGGACAGGGCGTGATGGCTACACCTTC. Translated: CASSSWTGRDGYTF. Full variable domain (missing parts from reference TRBV9 and TRBJ1-2): DSGVTQTPKHLITATGQRVTLRCSPRSGDLSVYWYQQSLDQGLQFLIQYYNGEERAKGNILERFSAQQFPDLHSELNLSSLELGDSALYFCASSSWTGRDGYTFGSGTRLTVV.